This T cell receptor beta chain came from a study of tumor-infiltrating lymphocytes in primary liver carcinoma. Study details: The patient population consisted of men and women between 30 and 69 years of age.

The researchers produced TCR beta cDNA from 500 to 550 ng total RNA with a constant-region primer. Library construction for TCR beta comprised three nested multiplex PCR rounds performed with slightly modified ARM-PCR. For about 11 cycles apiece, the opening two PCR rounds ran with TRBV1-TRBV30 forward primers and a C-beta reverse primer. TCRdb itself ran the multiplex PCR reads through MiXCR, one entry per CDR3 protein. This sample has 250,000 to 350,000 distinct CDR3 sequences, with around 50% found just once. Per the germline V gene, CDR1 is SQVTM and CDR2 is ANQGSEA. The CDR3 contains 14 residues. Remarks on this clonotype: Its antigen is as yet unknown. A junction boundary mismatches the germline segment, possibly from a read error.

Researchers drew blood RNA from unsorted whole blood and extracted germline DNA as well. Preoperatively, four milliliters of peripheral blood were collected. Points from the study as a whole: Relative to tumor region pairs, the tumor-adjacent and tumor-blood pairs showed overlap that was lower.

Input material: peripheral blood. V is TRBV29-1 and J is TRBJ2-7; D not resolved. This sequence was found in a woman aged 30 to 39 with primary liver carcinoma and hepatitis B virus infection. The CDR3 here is CRAKAVVGSYEQYF. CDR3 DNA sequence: TGCAGAGCCAAGGCGGTAGTAGGGTCCTACGAACAGTACTTC.